This T cell receptor beta chain was retrieved from a study of blood T cell repertoires in COVID-19. Authors' methods: Researchers report that nucleated cell counts were estimated from reference gene primer amplification. Repertoires were generated with immunoSEQ multiplex PCR, while TCRdb's copy carries only in-frame clones and drops some. V and J calls and clone size are as listed in that table; D and trimming were resolved from the DNA. The sample shows about 110,000 clones, less than 90% of them seen only once. The CDR3 runs to 15 residues. The V gene's germline CDR1 is ENHRY and CDR2 SYGVKD. V was trimmed by 6 bases and J by 2 bases, leaving 14 bases between them.

This sequence joins TRBV10-3 and TRBJ2-1; D is perhaps TRBD2 (5 bases). The sample consisted of peripheral blood. This clonotype was obtained from a human donor in a cohort sampled during active COVID-19. The CDR3 nucleotides read TGTGCCATCAGAGACGTAGGGCGGGCCTACAATGAGCAGTTCTTC. As protein: CAIRDVGRAYNEQFF.